Sequencing of this TCR beta chain was carried out in a study of T cell responses to AZD1222 COVID-19 vaccine. General study points: Elevations in Spike-specific TCR breadth and depth followed administration of two AZD1222 doses. There were vaccine-associated CD4 TCRs across spike, dominant at 160-218 and 743-854. There were mostly white British donors and more females than males, and clonal diversity was possibly underestimated. Nearly half of spike-specific TCRs reportedly target variant regions that are unmutated in the B.1.351 and B.1.1.7 variants.

This clone has just a few counts. What it binds is unknown. TCRdb keeps only in-frame clones here, not all; method: immunoSEQ multiplex PCR. The table lists about 130,000 clones, over 70% of them singletons. The CDR3 loop spans 13 amino acids. With 6 bases removed from V and 8 bases from J, the gap between germline ends came to 13 bases. Germline V gene lookup returns CDR1 MNHEY and CDR2 SVGAGI. The specimen comprised peripheral blood, sampled on day 0 of AZD1222 vaccination. The chain carries TRBV6-5 and TRBJ1-4, with D maybe TRBD1 (6 bases). The source of this sequence is an adult in good health. CDR3 residues: CASSGLGGEKLFF. CDR3 DNA sequence: TGTGCCAGCAGCGGCTTGGGGGGCGAAAAACTGTTTTTT.